The 7 T cell receptor beta chains below all came from one sample that was sequenced in a study of blood T cells in healthy people across ages. Together with a sample-barcoded 5' primer, a J-beta primer mix was included in a second PCR lasting roughly 6 to 12 cycles. MiXCR, applied by TCRdb to the 5' RACE reads, yields one record per CDR3 protein. Here the sample spans 700,000 to 900,000 distinct CDR3 sequences, 53% being singletons. The sequencing sample was made of blood. The source of these receptors is a man older than 75 in good health.

This clonotype was picked up one time. The V gene is TRBV15, the J gene TRBJ2-7, with D perhaps TRBD2 (5 bases). CDR3 length: 15 amino acids. V gave up 8 bases and J gave up 5 bases, with 22 bases separating them. CDR1 is LNHNV, CDR2 YYDKDF, per germline (reference sequence). The CDR3 coding sequence is TGTGCCACCCCAGTAATAGGCGGGCCCGGGAACGAGCAGTACTTC. It codes for CATPVIGGPGNEQYF.

The chain links TRBV7-2 to TRBJ2-2; 7 positions match TRBD2. Germline V lookup: CDR1 SGHTA, CDR2 FQGNSA. This CDR3 region has 17 residues. V dropped 3 bases and J dropped 4; count of bases not matched to a gene: 11. This CDR3 reads CASSLVPTGRGTGELFF. The CDR3 bases are TGTGCCAGCAGCTTGGTACCTACGGGGAGGGGCACCGGGGAGCTGTTTTTT. Filled out from reference TRBV7-2 and TRBJ2-2, the complete variable domain reads GAGVSQSPSNKVTEKGKDVELRCDPISGHTALYWYRQSLGQGLEFLIYFQGNSAPDKSGLPSDRFSAERTGGSVSTLTIQRTQQEDSAVYLCASSLVPTGRGTGELFFGEGSRLTVL.

This clonotype was observed a single time. This may stem from a read error, because a much larger clone lies one nucleotide away. This chain connects TRBV27 to TRBJ1-1; a possible D gene is TRBD1 (5 bases). Per the germline V gene, CDR1 is MNHEY and CDR2 is SMNVEV (reference sequence). Trimming removed 6 bases from V and 3 bases from J, with 11 bases in between. The CDR3 extends over 13 amino acids. The CDR3 loop reads CASSRGWDTEAFF. The DNA of the CDR3 is TGTGCCAGCAGCCGGGGGTGGGACACTGAAGCTTTCTTT.

This chain uses TRBV20-1 with TRBJ1-2, with 7 positions matching TRBD1. The CDR3 is made up of 16 amino acids. J was trimmed by 4 bases and V by 1 base; bases with no gene match: 12. Per the germline V gene, CDR1 is DFQATT and CDR2 is SNEGSKA (reference sequence). CDR3 nucleotide sequence: TGCAGTGCTAGAGGAGCCCCGGACAGGCCTACCTATGGCTACACCTTC. Translation gives CSARGAPDRPTYGYTF.

This clonotype showed up just a few times. The chain links TRBV29-1 to TRBJ1-2; D is possibly TRBD1 (5 bases). V lost 4 bases, J lost 4 bases, and 16 bases lay in between. The germline CDR1 and CDR2 sequences are SQVTM and ANQGSEA. The CDR3 contains 14 residues. The CDR3 here is CSVGVGTGGYGYTF. DNA for the CDR3: TGCAGCGTTGGGGTAGGGACTGGAGGCTATGGCTACACCTTC.

V usage is TRBV18 and J usage is TRBJ2-1; 11 bases are shared with TRBD2. The assigned J gene may be wrong: the sequence end matches TRBJ2-7 better. The CDR3 consists of 17 residues. Germline-derived CDR1 and CDR2 are KGHSH and LQKENI. In DNA form, the CDR3 reads TGTGCCAGCTCACCAACTAGCGGGAGAAGCTCCTACAATGAGCAGTACTTC. Encoded protein: CASSPTSGRSSYNEQYF.

The CDR3 nucleotides are TGTGCCAGCAGCTCCCGACAGCGCACTAGCACAGATACGCAGTATTTT. It codes for CASSSRQRTSTDTQYF. V gene TRBV9 combines with J gene TRBJ2-3; a possible D gene is TRBD1 (5 bases). V was clipped by 4 bases and J by 0 bases, with 15 bases between them. This CDR3 has 16 amino acids. Germline CDR1 is SGDLS and CDR2 is YYNGEE. Complete variable domain (other parts from reference TRBV9 and TRBJ2-3): DSGVTQTPKHLITATGQRVTLRCSPRSGDLSVYWYQQSLDQGLQFLIQYYNGEERAKGNILERFSAQQFPDLHSELNLSSLELGDSALYFCASSSRQRTSTDTQYFGPGTRLTVL.